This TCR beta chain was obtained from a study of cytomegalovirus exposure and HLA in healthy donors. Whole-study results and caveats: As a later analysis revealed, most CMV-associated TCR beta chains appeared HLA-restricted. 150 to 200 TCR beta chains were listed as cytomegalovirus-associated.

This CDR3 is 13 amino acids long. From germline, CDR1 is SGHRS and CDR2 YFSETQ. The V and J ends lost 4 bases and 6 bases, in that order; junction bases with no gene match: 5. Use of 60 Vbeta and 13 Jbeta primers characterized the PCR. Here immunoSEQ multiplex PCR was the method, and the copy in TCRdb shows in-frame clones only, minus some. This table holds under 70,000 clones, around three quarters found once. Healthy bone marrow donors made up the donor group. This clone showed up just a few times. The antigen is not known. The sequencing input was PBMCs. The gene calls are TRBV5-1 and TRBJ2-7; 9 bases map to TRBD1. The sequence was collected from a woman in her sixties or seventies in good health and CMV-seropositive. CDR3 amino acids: CASSGGGQGEQYF. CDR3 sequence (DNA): TGCGCCAGCAGCGGAGGGGGACAGGGCGAGCAGTACTTC.